This T cell receptor beta chain was sequenced in a study of blood T cell repertoires in COVID-19. The authors' processing: From reference gene primer amplification, estimates of nucleated cell counts were derived. TCRdb keeps only in-frame clones here, not all; method: immunoSEQ multiplex PCR. V, J and clone size are those of that table, while D and trimming were read from the DNA. The sample contains around 500,000 clones, approximately 83% of which appear only once. Trimming stripped 4 bases from V and 4 bases from J, with 12 bases between. This CDR3 has 14 amino acids. Germline CDR1 and CDR2: LGHNA and YNFKEQ.

This clonotype originated in a human donor in a cohort sampled during active COVID-19. The sequenced sample consisted of peripheral blood. The chain couples TRBV4-2 to TRBJ2-3, with D possibly being TRBD2 (5 bases). As DNA, the CDR3 is TGTGCCAGCAGCCCCCGGGGTAGTCCAGATACGCAGTATTTT. It codes for CASSPRGSPDTQYF.